This T cell receptor beta chain was captured in a study of T and B cells in COVID-19 patients. TRB rearrangements were amplified by multiplex PCR with BIOMED2 TRB-A/B primers. TCRdb used MiXCR to reprocess the multiplex PCR reads, holding one entry per CDR3 protein. Of some 14,000 distinct CDR3 sequences in the sample, 25% were seen once. Each TRB amplification used roughly 240-550 ng of genomic DNA from blood. CDR3 length: 13 amino acids. Germline V gene lookup returns CDR1 WSHSY and CDR2 SAAADI. Trimming removed 7 bases from V and 8 bases from J, with 16 bases in between. The clonotype was recovered from a human donor who had recovered from COVID-19. J is TRBJ2-3 and V is TRBV10-2; weak D call: TRBD2 (5 bases). What was sequenced was blood. CDR3 in amino acids: CASTASSFGTQYF. The CDR3 nucleotides read TGCGCCAGCACTGCTAGCAGTTTTGGTACGCAGTATTTT.